This T cell receptor beta chain was sequenced during a study of beta chain features in type 1 diabetes. Study-wide findings and caveats: Naive, central memory and regulatory TCRB repertoires appeared more similar among patients than healthy donors.

Germline CDR1 reads SGDLS; CDR2 reads YYNGEE. Between the trimmed V and J ends, which lost 0 bases and 1 base, there was a span of 6 bases. The CDR3 spans 14 residues. Turning to this clone: As yet, its antigen is unknown.

The sequenced template was cDNA made from the entire isolated RNA. Clones were sequenced by immunoSEQ multiplex PCR, and TCRdb holds only the in-frame ones, with some missing. The sample has hundreds of thousands of clones; about 15% are singletons. The sample comprised naive CD4+ T cells from blood. The chain has TRBV9 and TRBJ2-3; no definite D call. The source is a man aged 25-45 years in good health. DNA for the CDR3: TGTGCCAGCAGCGTAGAGAGCGGCACAGATACGCAGTATTTT. Translation gives CASSVESGTDTQYF.